A selection of T cell receptor beta chains follows, all from one sample in a study of early T cells in non-severe SARS-CoV-2 infection. MiXCR, run by TCRdb on the 5' RACE reads, gives a single entry per CDR3 protein. The data show under 70,000 distinct CDR3 sequences, about 6% seen once. Sequences were derived from whole blood, sampled at baseline. Receptors originate from an adult who was a healthcare worker with PCR-confirmed SARS-CoV-2 infection or an uninfected control (not recorded which). CDR3s include the opening cysteine and the closing phenylalanine or tryptophan. The order of the fields is J gene, D gene, V gene, clone size, CDR3 protein, CDR3 DNA. D genes are given only for firm matches. Some rows have no size entry. The others give once, few or many, or a class for an expanded clone.

>TRBJ2-6|NA|TRBV20-1|few
CSAEQGFAGANVLTF
TGCAGTGCGGAACAGGGATTCGCTGGGGCCAACGTCCTGACTTTC
>TRBJ2-7|NA|TRBV20-1|many
CSAREYEQYF
TGCAGTGCTAGGGAGTACGAGCAGTACTTC
>TRBJ2-1|NA|TRBV7-2|few
CASSLELGEQFF
TGTGCCAGCAGCTTAGAGCTCGGTGAGCAGTTCTTC
>TRBJ1-1|NA|TRBV27|many
CASSLGNKGNTEAFF
TGTGCCAGCAGTTTGGGGAATAAGGGGAACACTGAAGCTTTCTTT
>TRBJ2-7|NA|TRBV23-1|few
CASSQSTPGPNFEQYF
TGCGCCAGCAGTCAATCCACCCCGGGCCCCAATTTCGAGCAGTACTTC
>TRBJ2-7|TRBD2|TRBV20-1|many
CSANRLAGEYEQYF
TGCAGTGCAAACCGACTAGCGGGAGAGTACGAGCAGTACTTC
>TRBJ2-7|NA|TRBV6-2/TRBV6-3|NA
CASSKGHPYEQYF
TGTGCCAGCAGTAAGGGACACCCTTACGAGCAGTACTTC
>TRBJ2-3|TRBD1|TRBV29-1|many
CSSTGQGGTDTQYF
TGCAGTAGCACGGGGCAGGGGGGCACAGATACGCAGTATTTT
>TRBJ2-3|NA|TRBV9|many
CASSVGTSTDTQYF
TGTGCCAGCAGCGTTGGGACGAGCACAGATACGCAGTATTTT
>TRBJ2-5|TRBD2|TRBV20-1|NA
CSASHGAGEDGETQYF
TGCAGTGCTAGTCACGGCGCGGGAGAAGATGGGGAGACCCAGTACTTC
>TRBJ2-7|TRBD2|TRBV2|many
CASSEVAPRASGSSYEQYF
TGTGCCAGCAGTGAAGTAGCTCCCCGGGCTAGCGGGAGCTCCTACGAGCAGTACTTC
>TRBJ2-5|NA|TRBV4-2|many
CASSQDVSARQETQYF
TGTGCCAGCAGCCAAGATGTTAGCGCACGCCAAGAGACCCAGTACTTC
>TRBJ2-1|NA|TRBV5-5|NA
CASSTPGQPGLNYNEQFF
TGTGCCAGCAGCACGCCGGGACAGCCGGGACTTAACTACAATGAGCAGTTCTTC
>TRBJ1-1|NA|TRBV18|many
CASSPTLLLMNTEAFF
TGTGCCAGCTCACCAACTCTACTCCTCATGAACACTGAAGCTTTCTTT